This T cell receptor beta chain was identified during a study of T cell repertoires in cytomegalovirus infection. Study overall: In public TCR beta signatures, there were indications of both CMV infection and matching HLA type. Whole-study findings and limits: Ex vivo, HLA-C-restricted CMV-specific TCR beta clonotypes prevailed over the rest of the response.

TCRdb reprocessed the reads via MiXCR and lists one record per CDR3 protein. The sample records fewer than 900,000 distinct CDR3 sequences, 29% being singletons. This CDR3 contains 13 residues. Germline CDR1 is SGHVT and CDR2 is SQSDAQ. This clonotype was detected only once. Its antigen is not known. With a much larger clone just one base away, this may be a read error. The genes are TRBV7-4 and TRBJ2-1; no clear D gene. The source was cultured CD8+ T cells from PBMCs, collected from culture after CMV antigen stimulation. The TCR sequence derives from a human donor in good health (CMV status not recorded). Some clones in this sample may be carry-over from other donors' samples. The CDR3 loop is CASSHVKNNEQLF. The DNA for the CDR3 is TGTGCCAGCAGCCACGTGAAAAACAATGAGCAGTTGTTC. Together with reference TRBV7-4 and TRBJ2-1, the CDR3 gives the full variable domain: GAGVSQSPRYKVAKRGRDVALRCDSISGHVTLYWYRQTLGQGSEVLTYSQSDAQRDKSGRPSGRFSAERPERSVSTLKIQRTEQGDSAVYLCASSHVKNNEQLFGPGTRLTVL.